What follows describes a single T cell receptor (beta chain). This receptor's antigen is unknown. No much larger clone is present one base from it, and per-base qualities are unavailable. Library creation used PCR. At the Johns Hopkins FTIC core, DNA from the cultured CD4+ T cells underwent TCR sequencing with the Oncomine TCR Beta short-read assay. Genomic DNA was extracted from the cultured CD4+ T cells with the QIAamp micro DNA kit. Oncomine TCR Beta libraries from cultured CD4+ T cells were pooled using unique dual indexes and sequenced on an Illumina iSeq 100. In the original analysis: Non-productive sequences were removed, and CDR3s that did not start with C, did not end with F or W, or were shorter than 7 amino acids were discarded. Antigen-specific clonotypes were identified using the MANAFEST web application through comparison of peptide-stimulated wells with reference and other culture wells. For a clone to be called positive, the clone needed an FDR below 0.05, an odds ratio above 5, and a productive frequency above 0.1% in at least two of three replicate wells. A clonotype was classed as cross-reactive if the clonotype showed significant expansion both in SARS-CoV-2 spike wells and in at least one common cold coronavirus spike condition. Levenshtein distances (stringdist) and unrooted phylogenetic trees (ape) in R version 3.6.1 were used to assess CDR3 homology. TCRdb redid the processing of the public reads, applying fastp at Q25 and MiXCR, and retained in-frame beta chains. Each CDR3 protein gets just one entry, which takes the most common genes and DNA from the rows behind it. These V and J calls originate from TCRdb's pipeline instead of the authors' own analysis. The sample table holds about 7,100 distinct CDR3 sequences, of which 35% to 55% were seen once. Around 33% of the sample lies in the top ten.

The treatment or condition label, read with the paper, signifies: approximately 10-day PBMC culture with coronavirus spike peptide pools or control peptides (ViraFEST assay). CD4+ T cells from unexposed donors were collected before the COVID-19 pandemic (2011-2018). The ViraFEST assay, used in the study, expanded antigen-specific T cells with peptide pools and then identified the expanded clonotypes through TCR sequencing. Each well held 1.5 million to 2.5 million PBMCs cultured with 9 to 10 ug/ml peptide pools in IMDM containing approximately 5% human AB serum and roughly 9.3 IU/ml IL-2. On days 3 and 7, half of the culture medium was replaced with fresh IL-2-containing medium. After 9 to 11 days of culture, CD4+ T cells were isolated by negative selection with the EasySep CD4+ T cell isolation kit. As cell numbers permitted, CD4+ T cells from unexposed donors were tested for reactivity to SARS-CoV-2 S and N and to four common cold coronavirus spike pools. Ficoll-Paque Plus gradient centrifugation was used to isolate PBMCs from whole blood, and the isolated PBMCs were then either used fresh or cryopreserved at -140C. In general, triplicate wells were set up for every culture condition. Leukapheresis product for the unexposed donors was bought commercially.

The record originates from a study of vaccination and CD4 T cells after COVID-19 (dated by TCRdb to between 2020 and 2023). Regarding the research as a whole: Six males and four females were included in the convalescent cohort, with two Hispanic individuals, seven Caucasians, two Asians and one multiracial person represented. The spike-specific CD4+ TCR repertoire was compared before and after mRNA vaccination in over nine COVID-19 convalescent patients and a handful of infection-naive healthy vaccine recipients. Memory CD4+ T cell crossreactivity between SARS-CoV-2 and common cold coronavirus spike proteins was assessed at the TCR clonotype level in an earlier paper using these donors. Participants got two doses of the Pfizer-BioNTech BNT162b2 vaccine (n=8) or two doses of the Moderna mRNA-1273 vaccine (n=2). Overlapping spike peptide pools from SARS-CoV-2 and from the common cold coronaviruses HCoV-NL63, HCoV-OC43 and HCoV-229E were used as culture stimuli. As controls, cultures received a CEFX viral epitope pool (the positive control), an HIV-1 Nef peptide pool (the negative control), or no peptide at all. The time from the second vaccine dose to post-vaccine blood sampling had a median of around 72 days and ranged from about 12 to 241 days. Post-COVID blood samples from convalescent patients were collected a median of 101 days after diagnosis, with a range of roughly 35 to 170 days.

As encoded in the germline V gene (reference sequence), CDR1 is LNHDA while CDR2 is SQIVND. V drops 5 bases and J drops 11 bases, leaving 18 bases in between. From the cysteine through the phenylalanine, the CDR3 covers 13 amino acids. Only CDR3 DNA remains: 39 bases, in frame from the first base. On the study overall, not on this receptor specifically: Relatively few convalescent patients were included in the study, and early timepoints after natural infection were not analyzed. An increase in the median number of SARS-CoV-2-reactive clonotypes from 20 to 25 after infection to some 38 after vaccination was observed, but the change was not found to be significant. Of the vaccine-specific clones found in convalescent patients, nearly all (304 of 307) were mono-reactive for SARS-CoV-2 spike instead of being cross-reactive with common cold coronaviruses. In convalescent patients, a median around 86% of post-vaccine SARS-CoV-2-reactive clones were detected only after vaccination, suggesting vaccine-specific priming.

Input material: CD4+ T cells from blood, cultured in vitro. The receptor was isolated from a human donor in good health. The rearrangement combines TRBV19 with TRBJ1-1; a tentative D match to TRBD1 spans 5 bases. CDR3 region: CASSPGRGTVAFF. The nucleotide sequence reads as follows: TGTGCCAGTAGTCCTGGGCGGGGGACGGTCGCTTTCTTT.